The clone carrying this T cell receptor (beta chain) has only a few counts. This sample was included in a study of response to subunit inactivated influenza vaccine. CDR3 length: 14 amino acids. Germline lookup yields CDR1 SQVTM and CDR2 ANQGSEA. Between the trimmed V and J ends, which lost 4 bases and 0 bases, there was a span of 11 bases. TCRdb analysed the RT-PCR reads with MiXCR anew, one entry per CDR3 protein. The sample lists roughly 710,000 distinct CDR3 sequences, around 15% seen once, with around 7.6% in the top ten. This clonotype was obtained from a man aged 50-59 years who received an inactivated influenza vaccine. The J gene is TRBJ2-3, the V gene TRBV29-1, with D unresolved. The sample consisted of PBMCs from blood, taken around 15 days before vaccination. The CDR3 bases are TGCAGCGTTGGTCAGACTGCTAGCACAGATACGCAGTATTTT. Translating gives CSVGQTASTDTQYF.